This record looks at one T cell receptor beta chain sequence and its context. Only in-frame clones appear in the TCRdb table, and some are missing; sequencing was by immunoSEQ multiplex PCR. In the table there are 95,000 to 150,000 clones, approximately 87% of which are singletons. This sample stems from a study of control samples from healthy donors and cancer patients. Trimming took 1 base from V and 7 from J, leaving 7 bases between them. The CDR3 runs to 13 residues. V and J are TRBV12-3 or TRBV12-4 and TRBJ2-2; the D gene could be TRBD1 or TRBD2 (5 bases each). Material: blood. This sequence was found in a young man in good health. The CDR3 DNA is TGTGCCAGCAGTTTAGGGGGGAACGGGGAGCTGTTTTTT. Protein product: CASSLGGNGELFF.